This TCR beta chain appears in the sequencing data of a study of T cell repertoires in cytomegalovirus infection. The overall study: Matching HLA type, along with CMV infection, was indicated by public TCR beta signatures. Study results and limitations: Across the ex vivo response, the dominant clonotypes were HLA-C-restricted CMV-specific TCR beta clonotypes. Summed frequency of public TCR beta families distinguished CMV carriers with the relevant HLA.

Each CDR3 protein gets one entry after TCRdb re-called the reads with MiXCR. The sample holds more than 650,000 distinct CDR3 sequences, roughly a third seen once. A remark on this clonotype: Its antigen remains unidentified. A much larger clone lies one base from this, so it may be a read error.

Germline-derived CDR1 and CDR2 are MNHEY and SVGAGI. The length of the CDR3 is 14 residues. The V gene is TRBV6-5, the J gene TRBJ1-1, with D perhaps matching TRBD1 (5 bases). The sample consisted of PBMCs. The sequence was collected from a human donor in good health (CMV status not recorded). Some clones in this sample may be carry-over from other donors' samples. DNA of the CDR3: TGTGCCCGCAGTATACGACAGATGAACACTGAAGCTTTCTTT. Its protein product is CARSIRQMNTEAFF.